The 26 T cell receptor beta chains given below trace back to one sample, sequenced in a study of T cell responses to AZD1222 COVID-19 vaccine. Using immunoSEQ multiplex PCR, the repertoire was profiled, and TCRdb retains in-frame clones only, with some absent. The sample has roughly 200,000 clones; around 90% are singletons. The material sequenced was peripheral blood, taken 28 days after the second dose of the MenACWY control vaccine. These receptors were collected from an adult who received the MenACWY meningococcal vaccine as a control.

This chain connects TRBV5-5 to TRBJ2-7; D is undetermined. This CDR3 is built from 14 residues. V was pared by 0 bases and J by 6 bases, with 13 bases between. Germline V gene lookup returns CDR1 SGHKS and CDR2 YYEKEE (reference sequence). The CDR3 region has the DNA TGTGCCAGCAGCTTGGTCGGGTCCGAGATCGAGCAGTACTTC. Its protein is CASSLVGSEIEQYF.

CDR3 nucleotide sequence: TGTGCCAGCAGCCCTCAAAGCGGGAAAGGTAGGGGGCAGTACAATGAGCAGTTCTTC. Translation gives CASSPQSGKGRGQYNEQFF. The chain uses TRBV9 and TRBJ2-1; D possibly matches TRBD1 or TRBD2 (7 bases each). Germline values: CDR1 SGDLS, CDR2 YYNGEE. CDR3 size: 19 residues. The V and J ends lost 4 bases and 4 bases respectively, with 27 bases between them. The full variable domain, its missing parts supplied by reference TRBV9 and TRBJ2-1, is DSGVTQTPKHLITATGQRVTLRCSPRSGDLSVYWYQQSLDQGLQFLIQYYNGEERAKGNILERFSAQQFPDLHSELNLSSLELGDSALYFCASSPQSGKGRGQYNEQFFGPGTRLTVL.

Comment on this clone: The identical CDR3 is also encoded by other nucleotide sequences in the sample. V and J are TRBV19 and TRBJ1-5; D is unresolved. V lost 8 bases and J lost 1, with 6 bases in between. This CDR3 contains 12 residues. Per the germline V gene, CDR1 is LNHDA and CDR2 is SQIVND (reference sequence). CDR3 in amino acids: CASSGSNQPQHF. The CDR3 coding sequence is TGTGCCAGTTCCGGGAGCAATCAGCCCCAGCATTTT.

This clone occurred once. The chain is built from TRBV6-6 and TRBJ2-7, with 16 bases fitting TRBD2. The CDR3 is 18 amino acids. CDR1 MNHNY and CDR2 SVGAGI come from the germline V gene (reference sequence). Trimming cost V 5 bases and J 0 bases; bases outside gene matches: 7. The CDR3 loop is CASSRSGLAGGSSYEQYF. The CDR3 nucleotides read TGTGCCAGCAGTAGATCGGGACTAGCGGGAGGGAGCTCCTACGAGCAGTACTTC.

CDR3 sequence (DNA): TGTGCCAGCTCCAATGACGCCAGCTCTGGAAACACCATATATTTT. Encoded protein: CASSNDASSGNTIYF. This chain links TRBV18 with TRBJ1-3; no clear D. The CDR3 spans 15 residues. CDR1 and CDR2 (germline): KGHSH, LQKENI. V shed 6 bases and J shed 0 bases, with 12 bases lying between them.

The genes are TRBV9 and TRBJ2-7; a possible D gene is TRBD2 (6 bases). Looked up from germline, CDR1 is SGDLS and CDR2 is YYNGEE. The CDR3 has 14 residues. V was clipped by 3 bases and J by 0 bases, with 10 bases between them. The CDR3 DNA sequence: TGTGCCAGCAGCGGGGGACTTAACTCCTACGAGCAGTACTTC. It yields the protein CASSGGLNSYEQYF.

V is TRBV5-1 and J is TRBJ1-2; D is possibly TRBD1 (5 bases). This CDR3 has 12 residues. The V end lost 6 bases, the J end lost 2 bases, and 8 bases lay between the germline ends. CDR1 is SGHRS and CDR2 is YFSETQ in the germline V gene. The CDR3 DNA reads TGCGCCAGCACCCAGGGCAACTATGGCTACACCTTC. Translating gives CASTQGNYGYTF.

This rearrangement joins TRBV5-1 to TRBJ1-1; 7 bases agree with TRBD1. The CDR3 length is 13 residues. Germline V gene sequence: CDR1 SGHRS, CDR2 YFSETQ. V shed 5 bases, J shed 3 bases, and the junction held 4 bases outside the gene matches. CDR3 in DNA: TGCGCCAGCAGTCCTCAGGGGGACACTGAAGCTTTCTTT. Protein sequence: CASSPQGDTEAFF.

The chain joins TRBV7-2 to TRBJ2-7; 11 nucleotides align to TRBD2. The V gene end was trimmed by 5 bases and the J gene end by 2 bases; junction bases not matched to a gene: 8. The CDR3 totals 16 residues. From germline, CDR1 is SGHTA and CDR2 FQGNSA. The CDR3 nucleotides are TGTGCCAGCAGCCAGCGCCGACTAGCGGGAACCTACGAGCAGTACTTC. Translating it yields CASSQRRLAGTYEQYF.

This clone was observed once. This rearrangement joins TRBV6-6 to TRBJ1-5; unclear D gene. Germline values: CDR1 MNHNY, CDR2 SVGAGI (reference sequence). This CDR3 contains 12 residues. The germline V and J ends were trimmed by 2 bases and 8 bases, with 7 bases remaining between them. CDR3 loop: CASSYPVEPQHF. The CDR3, as DNA: TGTGCCAGCAGTTACCCCGTTGAGCCCCAGCATTTT.

This rearrangement joins TRBV28 to TRBJ1-5; 10 nucleotides match TRBD1. The trim removed 5 bases at V and 7 bases at J, leaving 8 bases unmatched. The CDR3 has 15 amino acids. The germline V gene encodes CDR1 MDHEN and CDR2 SYDVKM. The CDR3 DNA sequence: TGTGCCAGCAGTCTGGACAGGGGGGGTTTCCAGCCCCAGCATTTT. It codes for CASSLDRGGFQPQHF.

The chain links TRBV27 to TRBJ1-1; 7 positions agree with TRBD1. V lost 6 bases, J lost 0 bases, and 13 bases stayed unmatched. Looked up from germline, CDR1 is MNHEY and CDR2 is SMNVEV (reference sequence). This CDR3 is built from 17 residues. CDR3 amino acids: CASSSQFKGGLNTEAFF. DNA of the CDR3: TGTGCCAGCAGCTCCCAATTCAAAGGGGGCTTGAACACTGAAGCTTTCTTT.

The chain recombines TRBV2 with TRBJ1-1; weak D call: TRBD1 (6 bases). V was pared by 3 bases and J by 10 bases, with 15 bases between. Germline-derived CDR1 and CDR2 are SNHLY and FYNNEI. The CDR3 is made up of 13 amino acids. This CDR3 is CASSEGARAGAFF. In nucleotides, the CDR3 is TGTGCCAGCAGTGAGGGGGCCAGAGCAGGAGCTTTCTTT.

This sequence joins TRBV21-1 and TRBJ2-2; the DNA was not used to check the table's D call, TRBD1. TRBV21-1 is an annotated pseudogene. This CDR3 region has 15 residues. CDR3 nucleotides: TGTGCCAGCAGCAAAGAAGGACAGGGGGCTGGGGAGCTGTTTTTT. Translated: CASSKEGQGAGELFF.

V usage is TRBV11-1 and J usage is TRBJ2-5; a weak D match, TRBD1 (5 bases). The CDR3 has 14 amino acids. V was cut by 6 bases and J by 5 bases, with 16 bases left in between. Looked up from germline, CDR1 is SGHAT and CDR2 is FQDESV (reference sequence). DNA for the CDR3: TGTGCCAGCAGTCGACAGCATCCTGTGGAGACCCAGTACTTC. It codes for CASSRQHPVETQYF.

V usage is TRBV21-1 and J usage is TRBJ2-1. TRBV21-1 is deemed a pseudogene. This CDR3 comprises 16 residues. In nucleotides, the CDR3 is TGTGCCAGCAGCAGAAGCCCCCAGGGACGAATAGATGAGCAGTTCTTC. This gives the protein CASSRSPQGRIDEQFF.

J is TRBJ1-2 and V is TRBV4-3, with TRBD1 as a possible D gene (5 bases). Germline lookup yields CDR1 LGHNA and CDR2 YSLEER. There are 17 residues in the CDR3. V dropped 4 bases and J dropped 3 bases, with 21 bases sitting between them. The CDR3 loop is CASSPSSLGGFHYGYTF. CDR3 bases: TGCGCCAGCAGCCCATCATCTCTGGGGGGTTTTCACTATGGCTACACCTTC.

This sequence joins TRBV7-9 and TRBJ1-1; a possible D gene is TRBD1 (5 bases). The CDR3 extends over 15 amino acids. Trimming removed 4 bases at V and 1 base at J, with 13 bases between. Germline values: CDR1 SEHNR, CDR2 FQNEAQ (reference sequence). The DNA of the CDR3 is TGTGCCAGCAGCTGGGGCGGGACGGGGAACACTGAAGCTTTCTTT. Translated, it gives CASSWGGTGNTEAFF.

The V call is TRBV11-1, the J call TRBJ2-5; D possibly matches TRBD1 or TRBD2 (6 bases each). The CDR3 length is 15 residues. Germline CDR1 is SGHAT and CDR2 is FQDESV (reference sequence). V lost 5 bases and J 5 bases, leaving 18 bases between the germline ends. The CDR3 protein is CASSPVVGGRETQYF. Written as DNA, the CDR3 is TGTGCCAGCAGCCCCGTCGTCGGGGGCAGGGAGACCCAGTACTTC.

The CDR3 sequence: CSATYTDTQYF. The CDR3, as DNA: TGCAGTGCTACCTACACAGATACGCAGTATTTT. The rearrangement joins TRBV20-1 to TRBJ2-3; D is undetermined. Per germline, CDR1 DFQATT and CDR2 SNEGSKA (reference sequence). The CDR3 is 11 amino acids. V lost 4 bases and J 2 bases, leaving 4 bases between the germline ends.

This chain connects TRBV6-2 or TRBV6-3 to TRBJ1-1; D might be TRBD1 (5 bases). The CDR3 totals 16 residues. V lost 0 bases to trimming and J lost 5 bases, with 16 bases between them. Germline values: CDR1 MNHEY, CDR2 SVGEGT. CDR3 DNA: TGTGCCAGCAGTTACTCGAAAGGAGGGGTTCGAACTGAAGCTTTCTTT. Protein sequence: CASSYSKGGVRTEAFF.

The rearrangement uses TRBV27 and TRBJ1-1, with a possible D match to TRBD1 (6 bases). V lost 2 bases and J lost 8, with 9 bases in between. The CDR3 spans 12 residues. Germline assignment: CDR1 MNHEY and CDR2 SMNVEV (reference sequence). The CDR3 region is CASSLGGREAFF. Here the CDR3 DNA reads TGTGCCAGCAGTTTAGGGGGCCGAGAAGCTTTCTTT.

This chain connects TRBV27 to TRBJ1-4; TRBD1 matches at 8 bases. This CDR3 contains 18 residues. Germline lookup yields CDR1 MNHEY and CDR2 SMNVEV (reference sequence). J was trimmed by 3 bases and V by 2 bases; bases with no gene match: 11. CDR3 sequence (DNA): TGTGCCAGCAGTTTAGCCCCCCTTTACAGGGGGGCTAATGAAAAACTGTTTTTT. As protein: CASSLAPLYRGANEKLFF.

V gene TRBV6-2 or TRBV6-3 combines with J gene TRBJ2-1; D remains unclear. Per germline, CDR1 MNHEY and CDR2 SVGEGT. V was pared by 5 bases and J by 7 bases, with 15 bases between. This CDR3 comprises 14 residues. The DNA of the CDR3 is TGTGCCAGCAGTCAGGAGATGGGATGGAATGAGCAGTTCTTC. It is translated as CASSQEMGWNEQFF.

The rearrangement joins TRBV19 to TRBJ1-1; a weak D match, TRBD1 (6 bases). This CDR3 has 15 residues. The ends were cut back, 3 bases at V and 0 bases at J, with 11 bases in the middle. Germline loops: CDR1 LNHDA, CDR2 SQIVND (reference sequence). CDR3 sequence: CASSIFGGMNTEAFF. The CDR3 DNA reads TGTGCCAGTAGTATTTTCGGGGGCATGAACACTGAAGCTTTCTTT.

J is TRBJ2-7 and V is TRBV3-1 (or the pseudogene TRBV3-2); D gene unclear. The germline V gene has CDR1 LGHDT and CDR2 YNNKEL (reference sequence). CDR3 size: 12 residues. V lost 0 bases, J lost 5 bases, and 5 bases lay in between. CDR3 residues: CASSQEWNEQYF. The DNA of the CDR3 is TGTGCCAGCAGCCAAGAATGGAACGAGCAGTACTTC.